Given below is one TCR beta chain in context. Other nucleotide sequences from this sample produce the same CDR3. CDR3 length: 15 residues. Trimming stripped 0 bases from V and 2 bases from J, with 9 bases between. Per the germline V gene, CDR1 is MNHEY and CDR2 is SVGAGI. The source of the sample is a study of shared clonotypes between healthy human individuals. Libraries were prepared by immunoSEQ multiplex PCR; TCRdb keeps only in-frame clonotypes and omits some of them. The data show hundreds of thousands of clones, with around 72% seen just once and about 1.8% held by the top ten. The receptor's source is a woman in her thirties in good health. Material: memory CD4+ T cells sorted from blood. The subset here: CD45RA-negative fraction. J is TRBJ2-3 and V is TRBV6-5; possible D gene TRBD2, 6 bases. The chain's CDR3 is CASSYSGGDTDTQYF. DNA of the CDR3: TGTGCCAGCAGTTACTCCGGAGGGGACACAGATACGCAGTATTTT.